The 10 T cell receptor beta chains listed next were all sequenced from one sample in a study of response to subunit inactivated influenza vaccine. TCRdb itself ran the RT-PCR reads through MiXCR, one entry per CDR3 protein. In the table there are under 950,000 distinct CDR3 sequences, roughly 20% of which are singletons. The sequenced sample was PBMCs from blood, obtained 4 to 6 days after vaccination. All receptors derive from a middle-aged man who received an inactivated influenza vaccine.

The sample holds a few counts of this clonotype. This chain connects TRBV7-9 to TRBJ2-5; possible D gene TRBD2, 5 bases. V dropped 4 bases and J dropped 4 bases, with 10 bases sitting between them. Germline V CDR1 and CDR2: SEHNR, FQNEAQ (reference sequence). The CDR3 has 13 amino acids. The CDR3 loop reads CASSWTLGETQYF. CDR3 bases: TGTGCCAGCAGCTGGACTCTTGGAGAGACCCAGTACTTC.

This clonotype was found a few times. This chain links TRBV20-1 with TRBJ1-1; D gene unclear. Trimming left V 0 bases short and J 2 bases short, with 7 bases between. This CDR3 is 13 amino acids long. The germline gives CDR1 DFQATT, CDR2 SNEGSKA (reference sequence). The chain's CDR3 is CSARDPLNTEAFF. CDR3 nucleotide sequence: TGCAGTGCTAGAGATCCCCTCAACACTGAAGCTTTCTTT.

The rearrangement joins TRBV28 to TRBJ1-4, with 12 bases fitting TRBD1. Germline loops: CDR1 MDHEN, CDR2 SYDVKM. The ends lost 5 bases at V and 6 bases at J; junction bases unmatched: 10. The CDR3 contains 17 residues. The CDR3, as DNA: TGTGCCAGCAGTCCCGCCGGGACAGGGGGCTGGTATGAAAAACTGTTTTTT. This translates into CASSPAGTGGWYEKLFF.

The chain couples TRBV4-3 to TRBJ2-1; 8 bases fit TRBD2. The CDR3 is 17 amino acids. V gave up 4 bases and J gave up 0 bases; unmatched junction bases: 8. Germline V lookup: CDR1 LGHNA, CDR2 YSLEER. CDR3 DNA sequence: TGCGCCAGCAGCCGAGACTATAGCGGGGTCTCCTACAATGAGCAGTTCTTC. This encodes CASSRDYSGVSYNEQFF.

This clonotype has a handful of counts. The CDR3 loop reads CASSPGGIPGRETQYF. CDR3 bases: TGTGCCAGCAGTCCCGGCGGGATCCCCGGACGAGAGACCCAGTACTTC. The chain uses TRBV12-3 or TRBV12-4 and TRBJ2-5, with D tentatively TRBD2 (6 bases). CDR3 length: 16 amino acids. V lost 5 bases to trimming and J lost 4 bases, with 20 bases between them.

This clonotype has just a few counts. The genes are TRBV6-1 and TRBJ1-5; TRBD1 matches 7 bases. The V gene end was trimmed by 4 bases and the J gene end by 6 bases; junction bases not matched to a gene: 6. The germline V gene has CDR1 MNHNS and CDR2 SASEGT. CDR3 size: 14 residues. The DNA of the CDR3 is TGTGCCAGCAGTGGATCAGGGGGAAGTCAGCCCCAGCATTTT. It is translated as CASSGSGGSQPQHF.

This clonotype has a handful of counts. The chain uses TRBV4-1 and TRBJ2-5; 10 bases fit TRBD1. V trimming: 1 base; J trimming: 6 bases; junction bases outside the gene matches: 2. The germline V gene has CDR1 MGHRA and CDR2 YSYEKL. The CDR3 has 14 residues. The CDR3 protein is CASSQVDRGKTQYF. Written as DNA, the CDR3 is TGCGCCAGCAGCCAAGTGGACAGGGGGAAGACCCAGTACTTC.

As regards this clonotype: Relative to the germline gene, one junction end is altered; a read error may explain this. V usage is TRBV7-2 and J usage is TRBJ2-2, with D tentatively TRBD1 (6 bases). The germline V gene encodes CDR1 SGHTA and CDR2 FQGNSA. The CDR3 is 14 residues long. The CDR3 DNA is TGTGCCAGCATCTTACAGGGTAACACCGGGGAGCTGTTTTTT. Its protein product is CASILQGNTGELFF.

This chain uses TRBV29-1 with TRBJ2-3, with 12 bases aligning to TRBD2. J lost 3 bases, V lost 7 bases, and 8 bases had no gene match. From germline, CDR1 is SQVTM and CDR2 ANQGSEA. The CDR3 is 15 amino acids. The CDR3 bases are TGCAGCGCCCAGACTAGCGGGAGCCAAACAGATACGCAGTATTTT. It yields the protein CSAQTSGSQTDTQYF.

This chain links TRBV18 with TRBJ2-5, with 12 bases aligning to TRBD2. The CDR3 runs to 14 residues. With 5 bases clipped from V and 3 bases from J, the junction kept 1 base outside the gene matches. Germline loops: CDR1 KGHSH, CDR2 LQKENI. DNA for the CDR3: TGTGCCAGCTCAGGACTAGCGGGGAAAGAGACCCAGTACTTC. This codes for CASSGLAGKETQYF.